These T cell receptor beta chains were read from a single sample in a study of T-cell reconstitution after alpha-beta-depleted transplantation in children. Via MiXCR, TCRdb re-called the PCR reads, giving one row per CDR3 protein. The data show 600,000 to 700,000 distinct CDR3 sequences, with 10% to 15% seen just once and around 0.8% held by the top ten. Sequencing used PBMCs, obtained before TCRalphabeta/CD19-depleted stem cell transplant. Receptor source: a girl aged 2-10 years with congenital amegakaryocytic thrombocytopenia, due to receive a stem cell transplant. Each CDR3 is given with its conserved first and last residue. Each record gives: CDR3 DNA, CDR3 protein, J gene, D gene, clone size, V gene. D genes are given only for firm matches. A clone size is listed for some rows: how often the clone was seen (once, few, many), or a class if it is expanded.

cdr3_nt: TGTGCCATCAGTGAGTTTCGGTCCGACCCTTCCCGCACTGAAGCTTTCTTT
cdr3_aa: CAISEFRSDPSRTEAFF
j_call: TRBJ1-1
d_call: -
clone_size: -
v_call: TRBV10-3

cdr3_nt: TGTGCCAGCAGCCTCGGGACAGTTGGCACAGATACGCAGTATTTT
cdr3_aa: CASSLGTVGTDTQYF
j_call: TRBJ2-3
d_call: TRBD1
clone_size: many
v_call: TRBV7-2

cdr3_nt: TGTGCCAGCAGTTCCGGGACTACTGGGGCCAACGTCCTGACTTTC
cdr3_aa: CASSSGTTGANVLTF
j_call: TRBJ2-6
d_call: TRBD2
clone_size: -
v_call: TRBV12-3/TRBV12-4

cdr3_nt: TGCAGTGCTCGGAGGTTAGGTACCCAGCCCCAGCATTTT
cdr3_aa: CSARRLGTQPQHF
j_call: TRBJ1-5
d_call: -
clone_size: many
v_call: TRBV20-1

cdr3_nt: TGTGCCAGCAGGAAGAGCCCCCAACAGGGCTACGAGCAGTACTTC
cdr3_aa: CASRKSPQQGYEQYF
j_call: TRBJ2-7
d_call: -
clone_size: few
v_call: TRBV27

cdr3_nt: TGTGCCAGCAGCTTGGCGTGGGACAGGGGCGGGGAGCTGTTTTTT
cdr3_aa: CASSLAWDRGGELFF
j_call: TRBJ2-2
d_call: TRBD1
clone_size: few
v_call: TRBV5-4

cdr3_nt: TGTGCCAGCAGCCAGGGACTAGCGGTACTACTAGCCAAAAACATTCAGTACTTC
cdr3_aa: CASSQGLAVLLAKNIQYF
j_call: TRBJ2-4
d_call: TRBD2
clone_size: -
v_call: TRBV11-2

cdr3_nt: TGCAGTGCTACAGACCGAGCGGGACTGACCTCCTACGAGCAGTACTTC
cdr3_aa: CSATDRAGLTSYEQYF
j_call: TRBJ2-7
d_call: TRBD2
clone_size: -
v_call: TRBV20-1

cdr3_nt: TGCGCCAGCAGCTCACATCTATCCGGGAACTCCGGGGCCAACGTCCTGACTTTC
cdr3_aa: CASSSHLSGNSGANVLTF
j_call: TRBJ2-6
d_call: -
clone_size: few
v_call: TRBV5-1

cdr3_nt: TGTGCCAGCAGCCTTGGACTAGCGGGAGGGCCTCCCGATGAGCAGTTCTTC
cdr3_aa: CASSLGLAGGPPDEQFF
j_call: TRBJ2-1
d_call: TRBD2
clone_size: -
v_call: TRBV11-2

cdr3_nt: TGCGCCAGCACCCCTGTCCTTAGCGGGAGGGAGACCCAGTACTTC
cdr3_aa: CASTPVLSGRETQYF
j_call: TRBJ2-5
d_call: TRBD2
clone_size: -
v_call: TRBV5-1

cdr3_nt: TGCAGCGTTACGGGGGCAGGTGGGGAGCTGTTTTTT
cdr3_aa: CSVTGAGGELFF
j_call: TRBJ2-2
d_call: -
clone_size: many
v_call: TRBV29-1

cdr3_nt: TGCGCCAGCAGCCCCAACGGGGGGGAGGGAAACTTCAATGAGCAGTTCTTC
cdr3_aa: CASSPNGGEGNFNEQFF
j_call: TRBJ2-1
d_call: TRBD2
clone_size: -
v_call: TRBV4-1

cdr3_nt: TGCAGTGCCTACCTCTGGGGCACAGATACGCAGTATTTT
cdr3_aa: CSAYLWGTDTQYF
j_call: TRBJ2-3
d_call: -
clone_size: many
v_call: TRBV20-1

cdr3_nt: TGTGCCAGCAGTCTCGGACAGGGCGGGGGCAATCAGCCCCAGCATTTT
cdr3_aa: CASSLGQGGGNQPQHF
j_call: TRBJ1-5
d_call: TRBD1
clone_size: many
v_call: TRBV12-3/TRBV12-4

cdr3_nt: TGTGCCAGCAGCTCTCTCTCTGAATTTAGTGAGCAGTTCTTC
cdr3_aa: CASSSLSEFSEQFF
j_call: TRBJ2-1
d_call: -
clone_size: many
v_call: TRBV7-9

cdr3_nt: TGTGCCAGCAGTTCCTTAGACAGATACGAGCAGTACTTC
cdr3_aa: CASSSLDRYEQYF
j_call: TRBJ2-7
d_call: -
clone_size: -
v_call: TRBV28

cdr3_nt: TGTGCCACCAGCACCGGGACGGAATTTACCGGGGAGCTGTTTTTT
cdr3_aa: CATSTGTEFTGELFF
j_call: TRBJ2-2
d_call: -
clone_size: -
v_call: TRBV15

cdr3_nt: TGCAGTGCTAGCCCACTAGTTATATTCGAGACCCAGTACTTC
cdr3_aa: CSASPLVIFETQYF
j_call: TRBJ2-5
d_call: -
clone_size: many
v_call: TRBV20-1

cdr3_nt: TGTGCCAGCAGTTTGGGCCATCCCAAAAACATTCAGTACTTC
cdr3_aa: CASSLGHPKNIQYF
j_call: TRBJ2-4
d_call: -
clone_size: -
v_call: TRBV12-3/TRBV12-4

cdr3_nt: TGCAGCGTTGAAGATCGAGTAGGCAGAGGTGAAAAACTGTTTTTT
cdr3_aa: CSVEDRVGRGEKLFF
j_call: TRBJ1-4
d_call: -
clone_size: -
v_call: TRBV29-1

cdr3_nt: TGTGCCAGCAGCACCGCGTTGACTAGCGGCGGCAACGAGCAGTACTTC
cdr3_aa: CASSTALTSGGNEQYF
j_call: TRBJ2-7
d_call: TRBD2
clone_size: few
v_call: TRBV11-2

cdr3_nt: TGTGCCAGCAGTACAGCCGGGAGGCGGACCGGGGAGCTGTTTTTT
cdr3_aa: CASSTAGRRTGELFF
j_call: TRBJ2-2
d_call: TRBD2
clone_size: many
v_call: TRBV12-3/TRBV12-4

cdr3_nt: TGCGCCACTAGACAGGAACAAGAGACCCAGTACTTC
cdr3_aa: CATRQEQETQYF
j_call: TRBJ2-5
d_call: -
clone_size: -
v_call: TRBV5-1

cdr3_nt: TGCAGTGCTAGTTTTGTGTTGCCAGATACGCAGTATTTT
cdr3_aa: CSASFVLPDTQYF
j_call: TRBJ2-3
d_call: -
clone_size: few
v_call: TRBV20-1

cdr3_nt: TGTGCCAGCGGGACTAGCCTTCACTCCTACGAGCAGTACTTC
cdr3_aa: CASGTSLHSYEQYF
j_call: TRBJ2-7
d_call: TRBD2
clone_size: -
v_call: TRBV2

cdr3_nt: TGTGCCAGCAGTTTACCGGGACAGGGATGGGACATTCAGTACTTC
cdr3_aa: CASSLPGQGWDIQYF
j_call: TRBJ2-4
d_call: TRBD1
clone_size: many
v_call: TRBV28

cdr3_nt: TGTGCCAGCAGCCATACTACCTCCTACGAGCAGTACTTC
cdr3_aa: CASSHTTSYEQYF
j_call: TRBJ2-7
d_call: -
clone_size: few
v_call: TRBV7-2

cdr3_nt: TGCGCCAGCAGCTTGGACTGGGAGGGGCAGTATTTT
cdr3_aa: CASSLDWEGQYF
j_call: TRBJ2-3
d_call: TRBD2
clone_size: few
v_call: TRBV5-1

cdr3_nt: TGCAGTGCTAGCGGGGGACTAGCGGGTCCCTCGTGGCGCACAGATACGCAGTATTTT
cdr3_aa: CSASGGLAGPSWRTDTQYF
j_call: TRBJ2-3
d_call: TRBD2
clone_size: many
v_call: TRBV20-1

cdr3_nt: TGCAGTGCTAGAGGTCTTTACGGGAGGGCGCAAGAGACCCAGTACTTC
cdr3_aa: CSARGLYGRAQETQYF
j_call: TRBJ2-5
d_call: TRBD2
clone_size: many
v_call: TRBV20-1

cdr3_nt: TGCAGCGTGGCTAAGACAGGGGGGGTCGATGGCTACACCTTC
cdr3_aa: CSVAKTGGVDGYTF
j_call: TRBJ1-2
d_call: TRBD1
clone_size: -
v_call: TRBV29-1

cdr3_nt: TGTGCCAGCAGCTTAGGGGATGCGGGAGCCGGGGAGCTGTTTTTT
cdr3_aa: CASSLGDAGAGELFF
j_call: TRBJ2-2
d_call: TRBD2
clone_size: -
v_call: TRBV11-2

cdr3_nt: TGTGCCAGCAGTGCCGGACAGCACAATAGCAATCAGCCCCAGCATTTT
cdr3_aa: CASSAGQHNSNQPQHF
j_call: TRBJ1-5
d_call: -
clone_size: -
v_call: TRBV27

cdr3_nt: TGTGCCATCAAGGGACAGGGGAACACCGGGGAGCTGTTTTTT
cdr3_aa: CAIKGQGNTGELFF
j_call: TRBJ2-2
d_call: TRBD1
clone_size: -
v_call: TRBV10-3

cdr3_nt: TGCGCCAGCAGCTTGAGCCGCTATGACGATGAGCAGTTCTTC
cdr3_aa: CASSLSRYDDEQFF
j_call: TRBJ2-1
d_call: -
clone_size: many
v_call: TRBV5-1

cdr3_nt: TGCGCCAGCAGCCCCCCGGGACTAGCTGAGTACGAGCAGTACTTC
cdr3_aa: CASSPPGLAEYEQYF
j_call: TRBJ2-7
d_call: TRBD2
clone_size: few
v_call: TRBV4-1

cdr3_nt: TGTGCCACCAGCAGGTATTCTAGCGGGAGTAGTTACGAGCAGTACTTC
cdr3_aa: CATSRYSSGSSYEQYF
j_call: TRBJ2-7
d_call: TRBD2
clone_size: few
v_call: TRBV15

cdr3_nt: TGCAGTGCTGAAATGCCGGGAGGCCTTGGCTACGAGCAGTACTTC
cdr3_aa: CSAEMPGGLGYEQYF
j_call: TRBJ2-7
d_call: TRBD2
clone_size: few
v_call: TRBV20-1

cdr3_nt: TGCGCCAGCAGCTTGTCGCTAGCGGGACCAATCGGGGATGAGCAGTTCTTC
cdr3_aa: CASSLSLAGPIGDEQFF
j_call: TRBJ2-1
d_call: TRBD2
clone_size: many
v_call: TRBV5-1

cdr3_nt: TGTGCCTGGAGTAAAGCGGGAGGGCCTGAGCAGTTCTTC
cdr3_aa: CAWSKAGGPEQFF
j_call: TRBJ2-1
d_call: TRBD2
clone_size: -
v_call: TRBV30

cdr3_nt: TGTGCCAGCAGCTACGGGACAGGGGGCTTGGGCTACACCTTC
cdr3_aa: CASSYGTGGLGYTF
j_call: TRBJ1-2
d_call: TRBD1
clone_size: -
v_call: TRBV27

cdr3_nt: TGCAGTGCTAGAGACACCCTCCGGGACGCCTCCTACGAGCAGTACTTC
cdr3_aa: CSARDTLRDASYEQYF
j_call: TRBJ2-7
d_call: -
clone_size: many
v_call: TRBV20-1

cdr3_nt: TGTGCCAGCAGCTCAAACCACAGGGGTTACAATGGCTACACCTTC
cdr3_aa: CASSSNHRGYNGYTF
j_call: TRBJ1-2
d_call: TRBD1
clone_size: few
v_call: TRBV28

cdr3_nt: TGCGCCAGCAGCTTGCCCGTAGCGGGGATATCCTACAATGAGCAGTTCTTC
cdr3_aa: CASSLPVAGISYNEQFF
j_call: TRBJ2-1
d_call: TRBD2
clone_size: -
v_call: TRBV5-1

cdr3_nt: TGTGCCAGCAGCGTAGATATAACCGGGGAGCTGTTTTTT
cdr3_aa: CASSVDITGELFF
j_call: TRBJ2-2
d_call: -
clone_size: many
v_call: TRBV9

cdr3_nt: TGTGCCAGCAGAAACACAGGGACCTACGAGCAGTACTTC
cdr3_aa: CASRNTGTYEQYF
j_call: TRBJ2-7
d_call: -
clone_size: -
v_call: TRBV6-6

cdr3_nt: TGTGCCAGCAGTGAATCGGGGATTGGGTACACTGAAGCTTTCTTT
cdr3_aa: CASSESGIGYTEAFF
j_call: TRBJ1-1
d_call: -
clone_size: -
v_call: TRBV6-1

cdr3_nt: TGCGCCAGCAGCCAAGCCCCAGGGACAGTCCAAGAGACCCAGTACTTC
cdr3_aa: CASSQAPGTVQETQYF
j_call: TRBJ2-5
d_call: TRBD1
clone_size: many
v_call: TRBV4-1

cdr3_nt: TGTGCCAGCAGCTTAGGCTCCGCATCAGGGACCCAGTACTTC
cdr3_aa: CASSLGSASGTQYF
j_call: TRBJ2-5
d_call: -
clone_size: many
v_call: TRBV7-6

cdr3_nt: TGCAGCGGACGGGACAGGGGGACAGATACGCAGTATTTT
cdr3_aa: CSGRDRGTDTQYF
j_call: TRBJ2-3
d_call: TRBD1
clone_size: -
v_call: TRBV29-1

cdr3_nt: TGCGCCAGCAGCTTAGGACTAGCGGGAGGGCCATTCCAAGATACGCAGTATTTT
cdr3_aa: CASSLGLAGGPFQDTQYF
j_call: TRBJ2-3
d_call: TRBD2
clone_size: many
v_call: TRBV5-1

cdr3_nt: TGCAGTGCTAGAGCAAGCGGGCAACGCTCCTACGAGCAGTACTTC
cdr3_aa: CSARASGQRSYEQYF
j_call: TRBJ2-7
d_call: -
clone_size: few
v_call: TRBV20-1

cdr3_nt: TGTGCCAGCAGTTACCTGGTAGCGGGATCGGGCCTATCCCTTTATGAGCAGTTCTTC
cdr3_aa: CASSYLVAGSGLSLYEQFF
j_call: TRBJ2-1
d_call: TRBD2
clone_size: -
v_call: TRBV6-2/TRBV6-3